Sequencing of this T cell receptor beta chain was carried out in a study of blood T cell repertoires in COVID-19. Study in general: Sites in the United States, Italy and Spain provided acute and convalescent COVID-19 samples. Nucleic acid was either cDNA or gDNA, and it came from T cells, B-cell-depleted T cells, or PBMCs.

Followed over time, Seattle patients had been enrolled while infection was active. This CDR3 has 21 amino acids. Germline V gene data show CDR1 as WNHNN and CDR2 as SYGVQD (reference sequence). Trimming cost V 8 bases and J 4 bases, with 36 bases left between them. Study processing details: Amplified reference gene primers provided the basis for estimating nucleated cell counts. Sequenced by immunoSEQ multiplex PCR; TCRdb stores in-frame clones only, minus some. The DNA gave D and trimming, while V, J and clone size come from that table. The data contain 200,000 to 250,000 clones, about 83% of them singletons.

The J gene is TRBJ2-1, the V gene TRBV10-1; tentatively, D is TRBD2 (6 bases). The TCR was taken from an elderly woman with COVID-19, enrolled during active disease. The sequenced sample was peripheral blood. The CDR3 sequence is CASSTRGEGRIRLEVYNEQFF. CDR3 nucleotide sequence: TGCGCCAGCTCGACTAGAGGTGAGGGGCGGATACGACTCGAGGTTTACAATGAGCAGTTCTTC.